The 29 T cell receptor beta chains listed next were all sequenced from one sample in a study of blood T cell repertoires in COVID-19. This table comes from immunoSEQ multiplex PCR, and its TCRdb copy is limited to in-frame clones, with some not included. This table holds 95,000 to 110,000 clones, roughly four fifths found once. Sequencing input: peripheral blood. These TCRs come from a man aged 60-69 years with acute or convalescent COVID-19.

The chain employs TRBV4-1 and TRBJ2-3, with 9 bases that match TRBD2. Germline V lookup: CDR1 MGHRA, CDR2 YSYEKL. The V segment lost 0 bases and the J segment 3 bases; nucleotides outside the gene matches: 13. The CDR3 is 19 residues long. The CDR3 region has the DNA TGCGCCAGCAGCCAAGATGTTAGCGGGAGTGCGAGTTGGACAGATACGCAGTATTTT. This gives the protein CASSQDVSGSASWTDTQYF.

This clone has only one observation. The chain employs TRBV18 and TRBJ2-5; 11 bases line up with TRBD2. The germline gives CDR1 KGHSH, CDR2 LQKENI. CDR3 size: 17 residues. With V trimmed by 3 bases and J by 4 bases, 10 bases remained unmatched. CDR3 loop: CASSPLARGLAGETQYF. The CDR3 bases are TGTGCCAGCTCACCGCTAGCCAGAGGACTAGCGGGAGAGACCCAGTACTTC.

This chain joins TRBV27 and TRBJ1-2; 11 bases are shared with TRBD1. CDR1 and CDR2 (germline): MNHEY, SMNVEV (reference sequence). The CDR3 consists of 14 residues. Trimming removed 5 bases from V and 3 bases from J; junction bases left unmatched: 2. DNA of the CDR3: TGTGCCAGCAGTCGGACAGGGGGCTACTATGGCTACACCTTC. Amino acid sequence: CASSRTGGYYGYTF.

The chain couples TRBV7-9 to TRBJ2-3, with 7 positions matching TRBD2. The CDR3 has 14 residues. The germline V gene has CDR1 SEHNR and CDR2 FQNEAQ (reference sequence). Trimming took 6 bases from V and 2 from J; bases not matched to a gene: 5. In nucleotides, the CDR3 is TGTGCCAGCAGTTGGACTAGTTACACAGATACGCAGTATTTT. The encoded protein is CASSWTSYTDTQYF.

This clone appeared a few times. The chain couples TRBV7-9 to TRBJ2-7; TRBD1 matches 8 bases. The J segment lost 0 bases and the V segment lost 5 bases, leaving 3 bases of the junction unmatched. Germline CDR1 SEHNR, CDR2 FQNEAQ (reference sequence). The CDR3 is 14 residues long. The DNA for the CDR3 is TGTGCCAGCAGCGCCGGGACAGGCTCCTACGAGCAGTACTTC. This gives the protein CASSAGTGSYEQYF.

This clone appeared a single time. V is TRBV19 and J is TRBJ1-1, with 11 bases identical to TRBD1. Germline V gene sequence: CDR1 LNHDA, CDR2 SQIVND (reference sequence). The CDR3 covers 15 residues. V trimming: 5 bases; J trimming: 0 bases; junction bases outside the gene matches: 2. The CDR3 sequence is CASSGTGGMNTEAFF. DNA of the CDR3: TGTGCCAGTAGTGGGACAGGGGGGATGAACACTGAAGCTTTCTTT. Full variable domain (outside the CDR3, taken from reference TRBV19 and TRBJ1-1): DGGITQSPKYLFRKEGQNVTLSCEQNLNHDAMYWYRQDPGQGLRLIYYSQIVNDFQKGDIAEGYSVSREKKESFPLTVTSAQKNPTAFYLCASSGTGGMNTEAFFGQGTRLTVV.

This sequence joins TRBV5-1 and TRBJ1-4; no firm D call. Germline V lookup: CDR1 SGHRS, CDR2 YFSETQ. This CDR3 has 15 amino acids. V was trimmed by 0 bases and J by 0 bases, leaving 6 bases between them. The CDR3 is CASSLDQATNEKLFF. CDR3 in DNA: TGCGCCAGCAGCTTGGATCAGGCAACTAATGAAAAACTGTTTTTT.

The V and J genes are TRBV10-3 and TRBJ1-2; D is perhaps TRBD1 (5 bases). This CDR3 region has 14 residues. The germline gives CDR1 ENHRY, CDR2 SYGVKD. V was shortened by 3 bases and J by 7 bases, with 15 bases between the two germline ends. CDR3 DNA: TGTGCCATCAGTGAAGACAGTACCTTGGGTGGCTACACCTTC. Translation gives CAISEDSTLGGYTF.

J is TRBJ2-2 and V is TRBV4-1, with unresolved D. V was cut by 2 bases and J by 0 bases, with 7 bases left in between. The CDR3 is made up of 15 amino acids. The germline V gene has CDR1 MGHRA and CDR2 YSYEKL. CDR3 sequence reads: CASSQQHTNTGELFF. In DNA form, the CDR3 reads TGCGCCAGCAGCCAACAACATACGAACACCGGGGAGCTGTTTTTT.

The CDR3 reads CASSPGTGVNSPLHF. The CDR3 bases are TGTGCCAGCTCACCTGGGACAGGGGTTAATTCACCCCTCCACTTT. This chain uses TRBV18 with TRBJ1-6; 10 positions agree with TRBD1. Losses at the gene ends were 3 bases for V and 6 bases for J; bases not matched to a gene: 2. CDR3 length: 15 amino acids. The V gene's germline CDR1 is KGHSH and CDR2 LQKENI.

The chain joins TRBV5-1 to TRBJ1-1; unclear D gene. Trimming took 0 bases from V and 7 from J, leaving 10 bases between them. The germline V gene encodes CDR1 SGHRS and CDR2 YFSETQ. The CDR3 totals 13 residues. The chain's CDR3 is CASSLDDNGEAFF. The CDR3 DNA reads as TGCGCCAGCAGCTTGGATGACAATGGTGAAGCTTTCTTT.

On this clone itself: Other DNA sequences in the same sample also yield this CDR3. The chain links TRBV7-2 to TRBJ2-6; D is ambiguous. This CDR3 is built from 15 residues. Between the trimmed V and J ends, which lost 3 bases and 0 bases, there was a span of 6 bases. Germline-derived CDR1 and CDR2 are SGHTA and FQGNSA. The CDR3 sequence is CASSFPLSGANVLTF. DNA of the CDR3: TGTGCCAGCAGCTTCCCCCTCTCTGGGGCCAACGTCCTGACTTTC.

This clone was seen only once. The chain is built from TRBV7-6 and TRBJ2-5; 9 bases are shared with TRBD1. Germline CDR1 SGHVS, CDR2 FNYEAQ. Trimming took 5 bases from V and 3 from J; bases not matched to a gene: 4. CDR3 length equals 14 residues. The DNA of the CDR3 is TGTGCCAGCAGCCGGGGACAGGGTAAAGAGACCCAGTACTTC. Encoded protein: CASSRGQGKETQYF.

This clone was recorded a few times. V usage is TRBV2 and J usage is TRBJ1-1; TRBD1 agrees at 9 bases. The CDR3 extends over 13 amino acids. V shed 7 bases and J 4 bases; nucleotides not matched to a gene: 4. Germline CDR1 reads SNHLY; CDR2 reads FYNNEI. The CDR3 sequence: CASMGQGSTEAFF. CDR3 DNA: TGTGCCAGCATGGGACAGGGATCCACTGAAGCTTTCTTT.

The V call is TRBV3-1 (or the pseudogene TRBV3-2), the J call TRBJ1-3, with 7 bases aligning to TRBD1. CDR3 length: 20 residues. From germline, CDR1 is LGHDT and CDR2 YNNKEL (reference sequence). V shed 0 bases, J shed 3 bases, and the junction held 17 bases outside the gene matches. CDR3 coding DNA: TGTGCCAGCAGCCAAGAAGTGACAGTTCGCAAACAGGGGCGTGGAAACACCATATATTTT. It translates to CASSQEVTVRKQGRGNTIYF.

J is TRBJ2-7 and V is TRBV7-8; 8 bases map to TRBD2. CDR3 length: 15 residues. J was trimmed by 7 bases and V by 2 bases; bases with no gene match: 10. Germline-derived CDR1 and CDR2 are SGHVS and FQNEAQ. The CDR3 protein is CASSLWGQVAGEQYF. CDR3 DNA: TGTGCCAGCAGCTTATGGGGCCAGGTAGCGGGGGAGCAGTACTTC.

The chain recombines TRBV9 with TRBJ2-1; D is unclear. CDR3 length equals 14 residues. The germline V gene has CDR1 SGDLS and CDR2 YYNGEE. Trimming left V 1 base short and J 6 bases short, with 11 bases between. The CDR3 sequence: CASSVTVPGNEQFF. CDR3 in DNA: TGTGCCAGCAGCGTAACTGTTCCTGGCAATGAGCAGTTCTTC.

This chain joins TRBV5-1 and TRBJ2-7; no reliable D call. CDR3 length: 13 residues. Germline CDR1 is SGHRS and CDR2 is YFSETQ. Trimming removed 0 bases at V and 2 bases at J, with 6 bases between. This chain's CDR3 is CASSLDSPYEQYF. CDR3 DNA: TGCGCCAGCAGCTTGGACAGTCCCTACGAGCAGTACTTC.

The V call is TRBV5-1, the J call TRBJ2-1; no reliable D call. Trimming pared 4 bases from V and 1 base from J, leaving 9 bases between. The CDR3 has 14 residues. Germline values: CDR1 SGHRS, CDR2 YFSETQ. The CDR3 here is CASSLQDSYNEQFF. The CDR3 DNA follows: TGCGCCAGCAGCCTCCAGGATTCCTACAATGAGCAGTTCTTC.

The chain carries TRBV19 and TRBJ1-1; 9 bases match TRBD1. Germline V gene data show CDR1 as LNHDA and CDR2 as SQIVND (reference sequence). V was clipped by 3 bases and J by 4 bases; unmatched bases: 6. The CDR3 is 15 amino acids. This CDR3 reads CASSIVGQGPTEAFF. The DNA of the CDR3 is TGTGCCAGTAGTATTGTGGGACAGGGTCCCACTGAAGCTTTCTTT.

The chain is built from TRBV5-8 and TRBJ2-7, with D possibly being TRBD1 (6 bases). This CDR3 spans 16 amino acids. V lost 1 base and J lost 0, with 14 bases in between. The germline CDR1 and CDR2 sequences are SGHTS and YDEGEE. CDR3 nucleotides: TGTGCCAGCAGCTTGATGGCAGGGGCGATCTCCTACGAGCAGTACTTC. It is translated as CASSLMAGAISYEQYF.

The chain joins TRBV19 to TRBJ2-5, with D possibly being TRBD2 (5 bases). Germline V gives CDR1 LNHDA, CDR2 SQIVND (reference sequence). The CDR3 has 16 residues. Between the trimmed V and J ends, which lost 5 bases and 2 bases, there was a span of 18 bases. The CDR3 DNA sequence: TGTGCCAGTAGTCTCTGGGCTAGCCCGGAACAAGAGACCCAGTACTTC. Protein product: CASSLWASPEQETQYF.

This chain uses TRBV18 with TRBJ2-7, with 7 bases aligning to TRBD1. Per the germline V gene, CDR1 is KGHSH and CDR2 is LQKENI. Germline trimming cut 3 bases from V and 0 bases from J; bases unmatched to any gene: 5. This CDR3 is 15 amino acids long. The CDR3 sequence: CASSPATGISYEQYF. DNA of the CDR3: TGTGCCAGCTCACCCGCGACAGGGATCTCCTACGAGCAGTACTTC.

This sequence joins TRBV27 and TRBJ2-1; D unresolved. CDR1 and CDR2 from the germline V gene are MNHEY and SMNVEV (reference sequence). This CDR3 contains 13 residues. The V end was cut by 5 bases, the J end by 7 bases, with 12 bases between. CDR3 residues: CASSPVEVNEQFF. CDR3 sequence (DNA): TGTGCCAGCAGTCCCGTCGAGGTAAATGAGCAGTTCTTC.

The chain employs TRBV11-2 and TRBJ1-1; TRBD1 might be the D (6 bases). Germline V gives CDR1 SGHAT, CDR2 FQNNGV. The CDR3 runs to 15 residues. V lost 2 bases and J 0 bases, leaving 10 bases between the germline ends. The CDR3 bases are TGTGCCAGCAGCTTACACAGGGACCTGAACACTGAAGCTTTCTTT. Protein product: CASSLHRDLNTEAFF.

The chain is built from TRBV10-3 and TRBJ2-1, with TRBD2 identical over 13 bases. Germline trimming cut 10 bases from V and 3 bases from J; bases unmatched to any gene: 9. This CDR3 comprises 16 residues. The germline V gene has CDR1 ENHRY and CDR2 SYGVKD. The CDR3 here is CATRTSGSLGYNEQFF. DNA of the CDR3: TGTGCCACCAGGACTAGCGGGAGTCTAGGCTACAATGAGCAGTTCTTC.

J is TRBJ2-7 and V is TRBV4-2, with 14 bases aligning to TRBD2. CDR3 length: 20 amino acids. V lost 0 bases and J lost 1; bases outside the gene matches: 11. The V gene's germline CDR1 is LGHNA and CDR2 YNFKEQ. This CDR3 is CASSQDGKGLAGVGSYEQYF. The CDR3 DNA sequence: TGTGCCAGCAGCCAAGATGGGAAGGGACTAGCGGGGGTCGGGTCCTACGAGCAGTACTTC.

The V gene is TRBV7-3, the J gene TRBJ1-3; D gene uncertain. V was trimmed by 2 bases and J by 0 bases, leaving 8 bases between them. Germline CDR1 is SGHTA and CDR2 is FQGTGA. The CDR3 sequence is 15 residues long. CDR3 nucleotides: TGTGCCAGCAGCTTATGGGCCGGCTCTGGAAACACCATATATTTT. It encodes CASSLWAGSGNTIYF.

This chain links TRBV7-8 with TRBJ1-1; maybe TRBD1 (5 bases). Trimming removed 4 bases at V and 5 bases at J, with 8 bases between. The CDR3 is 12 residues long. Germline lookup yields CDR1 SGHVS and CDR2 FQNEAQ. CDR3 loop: CASSWAGTEAFF. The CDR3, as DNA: TGTGCCAGCAGCTGGGCAGGGACTGAAGCTTTCTTT.